One sample yielded the 7 T cell receptor beta chains listed below, sequenced in a study of human T cells and chemical hapten exposure. Regarding time point: healthy volunteer bleed at 2 weeks. The authors' total RNA extraction used unfractionated whole blood. TCRdb passed the RACE reads through MiXCR, listing each CDR3 protein once. The table lists 130,000 or so distinct CDR3 sequences, approximately 9.5% of them singletons. The specimen sequenced was whole blood. The receptors stem from a male donor in good health. Some clones in this sample may be carry-over from other donors' samples.

V and J are TRBV10-3 and TRBJ2-3; the D gene is possibly TRBD2 (6 bases). The CDR3 totals 14 residues. V dropped 3 bases and J dropped 1 base, with 8 bases sitting between them. Per the germline V gene, CDR1 is ENHRY and CDR2 is SYGVKD. The CDR3 DNA reads TGTGCCATCAGTGAAATAGCGGGCACAGATACGCAGTATTTT. It encodes CAISEIAGTDTQYF.

This clonotype was recorded at least ten times. This sequence joins TRBV11-2 and TRBJ2-7; TRBD1 agrees at 10 bases. The CDR3 runs 14 residues. The germline gives CDR1 SGHAT, CDR2 FQNNGV. V lost 5 bases to trimming and J lost 7 bases; unmatched junction nucleotides: 8. CDR3 sequence: CASSAGTGDVEQYF. The DNA of the CDR3 is TGTGCCAGCAGCGCTGGGACAGGGGACGTTGAGCAGTACTTC. The full variable domain, its missing parts supplied by reference TRBV11-2 and TRBJ2-7, is EAGVAQSPRYKIIEKRQSVAFWCNPISGHATLYWYQQILGQGPKLLIQFQNNGVVDDSQLPKDRFSAERLKGVDSTLKIQPAKLEDSAVYLCASSAGTGDVEQYFGPGTRLTVT.

There are many counts of this clonotype. The V and J genes are TRBV7-8 and TRBJ1-2; a possible D gene is TRBD1 (5 bases). This CDR3 comprises 16 residues. Per the germline V gene, CDR1 is SGHVS and CDR2 is FQNEAQ. Trimming shortened V by 2 bases and J by 6 bases, and 19 bases separated the two germline ends. CDR3 nucleotide sequence: TGTGCCAGCAGCTTAAACCGGGCAGGGTTATTGGATGGCTACACCTTC. Translating gives CASSLNRAGLLDGYTF. The variable domain in full, completed from reference TRBV7-8 and TRBJ1-2, reads GAGVSQSPRYKVAKRGQDVALRCDPISGHVSLFWYQQALGQGPEFLTYFQNEAQLDKSGLPSDRFFAERPEGSVSTLKIQRTQQEDSAVYLCASSLNRAGLLDGYTFGSGTRLTVV.

The chain has TRBV5-6 and TRBJ2-7; 8 bases are a match to TRBD1. The V and J ends lost 6 bases and 4 bases, in that order; junction bases with no gene match: 12. The CDR3 length is 15 residues. CDR1 is SGHDT and CDR2 is YYEEEE in the germline V gene. As DNA, the CDR3 is TGTGCCAGCACCCTACTACGGGGACAGGAGTACGAGCAGTACTTC. It translates to CASTLLRGQEYEQYF.

At least ten counts were recorded for this clonotype. CDR3 DNA: TGTGCCAGCAGCTCCCCACCGACAGGGGCGAACATTCAGTACTTC. This translates into CASSSPPTGANIQYF. This chain uses TRBV7-2 with TRBJ2-4; TRBD1 matches at 8 bases. V lost 4 bases, J lost 7 bases, and 9 bases stayed unmatched. The CDR3 has 15 amino acids. The germline gives CDR1 SGHTA, CDR2 FQGNSA.

Worth noting for this clonotype: Since a much larger clone is just one base distant, this may be a read error. The chain carries TRBV20-1 and TRBJ2-7, with TRBD2 matching 8 bases. CDR1 and CDR2 from the germline V gene are DFQATT and SNEGSKA (reference sequence). With 0 bases clipped from V and 5 bases from J, the junction kept 12 bases outside the gene matches. CDR3 length: 16 residues. The CDR3: CSARDPQREIYNEQYF. CDR3 nucleotide sequence: TGCAGTGCTAGAGATCCCCAGCGGGAGATCTATAACGAGCAGTACTTC.

This clonotype was detected ten times or more. The CDR3 loop is CASSSTARNSPLHF. The CDR3 bases are TGTGCCAGCAGTTCGACAGCGCGTAATTCACCCCTCCACTTT. This chain joins TRBV27 and TRBJ1-6; a weak D match, TRBD1 (5 bases). Germline V CDR1 and CDR2: MNHEY, SMNVEV (reference sequence). The V and J ends lost 4 bases and 6 bases respectively, with 10 bases between them. The CDR3 extends over 14 amino acids.